Listed below are T cell receptor beta chains from one sample, sequenced in a study of cytomegalovirus exposure and HLA in healthy donors. Repertoires were generated with immunoSEQ multiplex PCR, while TCRdb's copy carries only in-frame clones and drops some. The table shows some 150,000 clones, with approximately 78% occurring only once. The sequencing input was PBMCs. These receptors were collected from a man between 40 and 49 years old in good health and CMV-seropositive. The CDR3 runs from the conserved cysteine through the conserved F or W.

v_gene,len,CDR3aa
TRBV15,17,CATSRETGWLSTGELFF
TRBV2,14,CASSVLAGGDEQYF
TRBV5-4,15,CASSLGLASTGELFF
TRBV7-9,16,CAIQGSDRVVNTEAFF
TRBV9,14,CASSLRGGHSPLHF
TRBV28,14,CASRDRGSAYEQYF
TRBV27,14,CASRPGQGNQPQHF
TRBV30,13,CAWSVTAWAGLNF
TRBV7-3,14,CASRMGQSTDTQYF
TRBV5-1,15,CASSTSGIMNTEAFF
TRBV7-3,15,CASSRAGPQNTEAFF
TRBV7-8,15,CASSGVGQGTYGYTF
TRBV9,20,CASSVEPMGQGGHIDTEAFF
TRBV18,14,CASSRLQGRDTQYF
TRBV19,15,CASSIYSTGNTEAFF
TRBV10-1,13,CASSEGGNTEAFF
TRBV11-2,13,CASSPTGQETQYF
TRBV7-2,15,CASSLAFGKEPEQYF
TRBV5-1,16,CASSLEGRHMNTEAFF
TRBV15,15,CATSSLQGGWTEAFF
TRBV29-1,14,CSARLKLAKNIQYF
TRBV28,12,CASRTTHNEQFF
TRBV6-5,14,CASSYDRDVGGYTF
TRBV2,14,CATLRGQGLIEQYF
TRBV7-9,13,CASSRGDTDTQYF
TRBV6-5,15,CATILLAGVGNEQFF
TRBV15,16,CTTSRGGQGKNYGYTF
TRBV2,16,CASRRTSGGITGELFF
TRBV28,16,CASSAQTSGVNNEQFF
TRBV7-9,13,CSSSLQGTYGYTF
TRBV19,13,CASSSRRLTEAFF
TRBV6-1,15,CASSNQGAGPGELFF
TRBV7-2,16,CAGSLAGLAELYEQYF
TRBV9,14,CASSLGTGREPAFF
TRBV9,14,CASSVQGITGELFF
TRBV27,14,CASGPGLNTGELFF
TRBV7-9,17,CASSSTYVPGPNTEAFF
TRBV25-1,17,CASSGGRDFSSYNEQFF
TRBV6-5,13,CASSARTTYEQYF
TRBV7-3,13,CASSLDGGPEQYF
TRBV5-4,12,CASRETVDTQYF
TRBV15,18,CATSREEEGTGGYNEQFF
TRBV28,14,CASSRSDGELELFF
TRBV21-1,21,CASSIRRPSGRGVSSYNEQFF
TRBV5-4,11,CASSISSEQFF
TRBV7-8,15,CASSLGFGQGETQYF
TRBV4-2,17,CASSQDLTGGGSQPQHF
TRBV9,15,CASSLNQRIDNEQFF
TRBV19,14,CASRGLATYNEQFF
TRBV6-5,13,CASMTGGDHEAFF
TRBV4-1,16,CASSQASSTASYEQYF
TRBV5-8,16,CASSSGTSGRFDTQYF
TRBV19,13,CASSIEYRETQYF
TRBV28,16,CASRPMGRGRTDTQYF